This T cell receptor beta chain was identified during a study of cytomegalovirus exposure and HLA in healthy donors. Study-level background: The early release's HLA-typed donors yielded approximately 85 million unique TCRs. Study observations and caveats: The study carried out a later analysis of TCR beta sequences. It associated 15,000 to 20,000 of them with specific HLA alleles at a false discovery rate of 0.05. Rarity held for most TCR sequences, but there were some public TCRs that occurred in many donors.

In regard to this clone: Its antigen is still unknown.

The PCR had 60 Vbeta and 13 Jbeta primers. Original methodology: In a later analysis, of tens of millions of unique beta chains, around 9.9 million appeared in at least two donors. Profiled with immunoSEQ multiplex PCR; TCRdb holds only in-frame clones, not every one. V, J and clone size derive from that table, while D and trimming were established from the DNA sequence. The sample comprises tens of thousands of clones, 72% of which are singletons, and approximately 5% rests with the top ten. The CDR3 spans 16 residues. Germline CDR1 reads MNHEY; CDR2 reads SMNVEV (reference sequence). Trimming at V came to 5 bases and at J to 3 bases, leaving 10 bases not matched to a gene.

The sample consisted of PBMCs. The source of this sequence is a man in his sixties in good health and CMV-seropositive. The genes are TRBV27 and TRBJ2-1; 7 positions agree with TRBD2. CDR3 nucleotide sequence: TGTGCCAGCAGTCCCACTAGCGCCAGCTACTACAATGAGCAGTTCTTC. This gives the protein CASSPTSASYYNEQFF.